One and the same sample provided the 15 T cell receptor beta chains below, sequenced in a study of technical replicates of blood from a few donors. The data were produced by immunoSEQ multiplex PCR, yet TCRdb's version contains in-frame clones alone and is incomplete. This sample carries 65,000 to 90,000 clones, 95% to 98% of them seen once, and the ten largest clones take roughly 0.2%. The specimen was T cells isolated from PBMCs. These receptor sequences come from a human donor in good health.

The rearrangement joins TRBV6-4 to TRBJ2-2, with D possibly matching TRBD2 (7 bases). The V end lost 3 bases, the J end lost 6 bases, and 14 bases lay between the germline ends. Germline CDR1 is MRHNA and CDR2 is SNTAGT. CDR3 length: 15 residues. CDR3: CASSDRGAGAGELFF. In nucleotides, the CDR3 is TGTGCCAGCAGTGATCGGGGGGCTGGAGCCGGGGAGCTGTTTTTT.

V is TRBV28 and J is TRBJ2-5, with 7 bases matching TRBD2. Germline V lookup: CDR1 MDHEN, CDR2 SYDVKM. V lost 2 bases to trimming and J lost 5 bases; unmatched junction nucleotides: 5. CDR3 length: 14 residues. Here the CDR3 DNA reads TGTGCCAGCAGTTTACGTACTAGCGTGGAGACCCAGTACTTC. Protein product: CASSLRTSVETQYF.

CDR3 bases: TGTGCCAGTAGTATTCTTCCGGGACAGATCTATGGCTACACCTTC. It specifies CASSILPGQIYGYTF. This sequence joins TRBV19 and TRBJ1-2; 7 nucleotides align to TRBD1. V was clipped by 3 bases and J by 4 bases; unmatched bases: 8. In germline, CDR1 is LNHDA, CDR2 SQIVND (reference sequence). The CDR3 has 15 residues.

The V gene is TRBV9, the J gene TRBJ2-2; TRBD2 is a possible D gene (5 bases). Trimming removed 2 bases from V and 3 bases from J, with 14 bases in between. This CDR3 region has 16 residues. CDR1 SGDLS and CDR2 YYNGEE come from the germline V gene. The CDR3 here is CASSVIGRADTGELFF. Here the CDR3 DNA reads TGTGCCAGCAGCGTTATAGGAAGAGCGGACACCGGGGAGCTGTTTTTT. Full variable domain (rest looked up from reference TRBV9 and TRBJ2-2): DSGVTQTPKHLITATGQRVTLRCSPRSGDLSVYWYQQSLDQGLQFLIQYYNGEERAKGNILERFSAQQFPDLHSELNLSSLELGDSALYFCASSVIGRADTGELFFGEGSRLTVL.

The chain links TRBV2 to TRBJ1-1; no reliable D call. In germline, CDR1 is SNHLY, CDR2 FYNNEI. V was cut by 1 base and J by 1 base, with 4 bases left in between. The CDR3 consists of 13 residues. CDR3 DNA: TGTGCCAGCAGTGAAGACAGGAACACTGAAGCTTTCTTT. Translation gives CASSEDRNTEAFF. Filled out from reference TRBV2 and TRBJ1-1, the complete variable domain reads EPEVTQTPSHQVTQMGQEVILRCVPISNHLYFYWYRQILGQKVEFLVSFYNNEISEKSEIFDDQFSVERPDGSNFTLKIRSTKLEDSAMYFCASSEDRNTEAFFGQGTRLTVV.

The chain couples TRBV20-1 to TRBJ2-7; D not certain. With 3 bases removed from V and 3 bases from J, the gap between germline ends came to 6 bases. The germline V gene encodes CDR1 DFQATT and CDR2 SNEGSKA (reference sequence). This CDR3 comprises 11 residues. The CDR3 coding sequence is TGCAGTGCTAGTTCGAGCTACGAGCAGTACTTC. Protein: CSASSSYEQYF.

The chain couples TRBV27 to TRBJ2-1, with D tentatively TRBD2 (6 bases). The length of the CDR3 is 14 residues. The V and J ends lost 10 bases and 8 bases respectively, with 21 bases between them. Germline-derived CDR1 and CDR2 are MNHEY and SMNVEV (reference sequence). The CDR3 loop reads CAMIGGSGSHEQFF. For the CDR3, the DNA is TGTGCCATGATAGGCGGTAGCGGTAGCCATGAGCAGTTCTTC.

The chain uses TRBV12-5 and TRBJ1-1; 7 bases map to TRBD1. The CDR3 is 14 residues long. CDR1 and CDR2 from the germline V gene are LGHNT and FRNRAP. V lost 6 bases and J lost 5; bases outside the gene matches: 9. The CDR3 here is CASGPTGVMTEAFF. The CDR3 region has the DNA TGTGCTAGTGGACCAACAGGGGTCATGACTGAAGCTTTCTTT.

The V gene is TRBV5-4, the J gene TRBJ2-2; 7 bases fit TRBD2. The CDR3 runs 16 residues. Looked up from germline, CDR1 is SGHNT and CDR2 is YYREEE (reference sequence). The V segment lost 4 bases and the J segment 4 bases; nucleotides outside the gene matches: 10. The CDR3 sequence: CASSRLGGRVTGELFF. Here the CDR3 DNA reads TGTGCCAGCAGCAGATTGGGGGGGAGAGTCACCGGGGAGCTGTTTTTT.

V and J are TRBV7-8 and TRBJ2-2; the match to TRBD1 covers 11 bases. This CDR3 comprises 15 residues. Germline values: CDR1 SGHVS, CDR2 FQNEAQ. The V gene end was trimmed by 5 bases and the J gene end by 5 bases; junction bases not matched to a gene: 4. CDR3 residues: CASSQRDRGTGELFF. The DNA of the CDR3 is TGTGCCAGCAGCCAGAGGGACAGGGGGACCGGGGAGCTGTTTTTT.

This chain links TRBV29-1 with TRBJ2-2; 14 bases line up with TRBD2. The V gene's germline CDR1 is SQVTM and CDR2 ANQGSEA. There are 15 residues in the CDR3. V shed 6 bases, J shed 4 bases, and the junction held 4 bases outside the gene matches. CDR3 in amino acids: CSVGTSGSFTGELFF. CDR3 nucleotide sequence: TGCAGCGTCGGGACTAGCGGGAGCTTCACCGGGGAGCTGTTTTTT.

The chain links TRBV6-1 to TRBJ1-4; 8 bases match TRBD1. The CDR3 length is 15 residues. J was trimmed by 8 bases and V by 4 bases; bases with no gene match: 9. Germline CDR1 and CDR2: MNHNS and SASEGT. The CDR3 DNA reads as TGTGCCAGCAGTGTCTCAGGGGGCGCCCAGGAAAAACTGTTTTTT. Protein product: CASSVSGGAQEKLFF.

The chain links TRBV9 to TRBJ2-7, with TRBD2 as a possible D gene (5 bases). CDR1 is SGDLS and CDR2 is YYNGEE in the germline V gene. The V gene lost 2 bases and the J gene lost 4 bases, with 7 bases spanning the gap. The CDR3 length is 12 residues. The CDR3 nucleotides are TGTGCCAGCAGCGTTGAGGGATACGAGCAGTACTTC. Its translation: CASSVEGYEQYF.

V is TRBV4-1 and J is TRBJ2-7, with 16 bases identical to TRBD2. The germline V gene encodes CDR1 MGHRA and CDR2 YSYEKL. The CDR3 sequence is 16 residues long. V shed 5 bases and J 2 bases; nucleotides not matched to a gene: 3. The CDR3 nucleotides read TGCGCCAGCAGCACTGGGACTAGCGGGAGGGCCTACGAGCAGTACTTC. Translating gives CASSTGTSGRAYEQYF.

This chain links TRBV27 with TRBJ1-5; D is perhaps TRBD1 (6 bases). The CDR3 runs 15 residues. Trimming removed 6 bases at V and 3 bases at J, with 15 bases between. The germline gives CDR1 MNHEY, CDR2 SMNVEV (reference sequence). The CDR3 nucleotides are TGTGCCAGCAGGAAACAGGGTGACGACAATCAGCCCCAGCATTTT. As protein: CASRKQGDDNQPQHF.